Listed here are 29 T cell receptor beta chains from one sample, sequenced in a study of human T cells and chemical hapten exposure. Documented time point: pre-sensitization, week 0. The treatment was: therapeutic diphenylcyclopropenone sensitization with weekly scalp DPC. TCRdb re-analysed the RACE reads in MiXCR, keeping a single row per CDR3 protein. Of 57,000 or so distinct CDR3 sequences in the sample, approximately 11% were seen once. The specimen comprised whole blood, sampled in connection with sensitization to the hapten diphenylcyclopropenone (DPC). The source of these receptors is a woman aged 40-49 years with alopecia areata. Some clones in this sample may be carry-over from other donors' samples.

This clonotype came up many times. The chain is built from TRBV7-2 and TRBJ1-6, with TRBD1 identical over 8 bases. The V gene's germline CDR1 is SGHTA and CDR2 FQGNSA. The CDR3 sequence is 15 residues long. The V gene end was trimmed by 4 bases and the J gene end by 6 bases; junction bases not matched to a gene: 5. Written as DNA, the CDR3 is TGTGCCAGCAGCTCAACAGGGGGGTTTAATTCACCCCTCCACTTT. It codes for CASSSTGGFNSPLHF.

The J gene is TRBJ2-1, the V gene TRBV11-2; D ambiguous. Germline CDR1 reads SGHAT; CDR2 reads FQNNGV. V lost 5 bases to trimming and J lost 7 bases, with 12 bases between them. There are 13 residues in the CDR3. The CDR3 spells CASSPSNDNEQFF. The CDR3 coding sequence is TGTGCCAGCAGCCCCTCGAACGATAATGAGCAGTTCTTC. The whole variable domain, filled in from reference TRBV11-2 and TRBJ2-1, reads EAGVAQSPRYKIIEKRQSVAFWCNPISGHATLYWYQQILGQGPKLLIQFQNNGVVDDSQLPKDRFSAERLKGVDSTLKIQPAKLEDSAVYLCASSPSNDNEQFFGPGTRLTVL.

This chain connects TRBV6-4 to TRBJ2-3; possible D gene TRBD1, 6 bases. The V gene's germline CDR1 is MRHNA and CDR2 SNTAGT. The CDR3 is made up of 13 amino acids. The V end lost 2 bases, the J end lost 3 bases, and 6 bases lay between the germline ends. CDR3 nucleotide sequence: TGTGCCAGCAGTGACAGGGGGACAGATACGCAGTATTTT. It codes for CASSDRGTDTQYF.

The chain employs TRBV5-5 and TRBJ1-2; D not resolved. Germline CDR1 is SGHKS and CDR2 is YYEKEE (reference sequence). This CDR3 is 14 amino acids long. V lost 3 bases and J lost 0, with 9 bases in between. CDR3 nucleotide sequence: TGTGCCAGCAGCTGGCCGGGAACTAACTATGGCTACACCTTC. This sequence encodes CASSWPGTNYGYTF.

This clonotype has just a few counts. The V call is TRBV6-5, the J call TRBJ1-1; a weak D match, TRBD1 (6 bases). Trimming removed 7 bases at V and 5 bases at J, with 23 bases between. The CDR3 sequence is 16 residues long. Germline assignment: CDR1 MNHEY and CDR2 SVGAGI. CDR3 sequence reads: CASTRGAGQRGTEAFF. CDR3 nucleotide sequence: TGTGCCAGCACGCGCGGGGCAGGACAGAGAGGGACTGAAGCTTTCTTT.

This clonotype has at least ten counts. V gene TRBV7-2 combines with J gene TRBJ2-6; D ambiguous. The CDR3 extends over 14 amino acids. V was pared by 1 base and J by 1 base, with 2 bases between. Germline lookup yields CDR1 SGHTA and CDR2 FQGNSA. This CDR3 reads CASSLDSGANVLTF. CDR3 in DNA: TGTGCCAGCAGCTTAGATTCTGGGGCCAACGTCCTGACTTTC.

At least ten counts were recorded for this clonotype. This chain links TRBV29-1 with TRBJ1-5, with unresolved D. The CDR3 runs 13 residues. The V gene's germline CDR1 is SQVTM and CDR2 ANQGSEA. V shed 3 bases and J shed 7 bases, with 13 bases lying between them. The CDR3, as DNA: TGCAGCGTTGAGCTTCTCCCTGGCCAGCCCCAGCATTTT. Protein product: CSVELLPGQPQHF.

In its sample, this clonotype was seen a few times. CDR3 in DNA: TGTGCCAGCTCACCAGAAGGATCGGGGACGCAGTATTTT. Its translation is CASSPEGSGTQYF. This chain joins TRBV18 and TRBJ2-3, with D perhaps matching TRBD2 (5 bases). V was cut by 2 bases and J by 9 bases, with 12 bases left in between. Germline assignment: CDR1 KGHSH and CDR2 LQKENI. This CDR3 comprises 13 residues.

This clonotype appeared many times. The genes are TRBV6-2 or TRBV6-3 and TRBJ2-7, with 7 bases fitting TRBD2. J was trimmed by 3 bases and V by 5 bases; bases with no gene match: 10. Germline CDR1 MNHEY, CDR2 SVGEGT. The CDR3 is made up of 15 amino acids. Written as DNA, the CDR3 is TGTGCCAGCAGTAGTCCGGGACTACCTCTCTACGAGCAGTACTTC. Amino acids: CASSSPGLPLYEQYF.

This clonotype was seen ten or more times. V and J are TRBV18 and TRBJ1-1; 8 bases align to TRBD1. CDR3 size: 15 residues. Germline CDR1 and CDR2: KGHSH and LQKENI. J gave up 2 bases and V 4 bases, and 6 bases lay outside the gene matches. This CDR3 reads CASSRDRMVNTEAFF. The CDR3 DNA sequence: TGTGCCAGCTCACGGGACAGGATGGTAAACACTGAAGCTTTCTTT.

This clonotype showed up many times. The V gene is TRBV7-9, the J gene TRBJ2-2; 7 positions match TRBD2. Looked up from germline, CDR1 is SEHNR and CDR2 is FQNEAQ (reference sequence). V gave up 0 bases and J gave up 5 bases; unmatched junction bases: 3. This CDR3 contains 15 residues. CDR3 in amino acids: CASSLAGGPTGELFF. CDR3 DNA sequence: TGTGCCAGCAGCTTAGCGGGAGGGCCGACCGGGGAGCTGTTTTTT.

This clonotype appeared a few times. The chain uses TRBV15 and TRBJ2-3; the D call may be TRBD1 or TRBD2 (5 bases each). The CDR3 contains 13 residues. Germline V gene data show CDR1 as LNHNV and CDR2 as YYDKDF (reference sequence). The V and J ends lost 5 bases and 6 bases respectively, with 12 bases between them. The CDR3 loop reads CATSSWDGDTQYF. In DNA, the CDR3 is TGTGCCACCAGCTCCTGGGACGGGGATACGCAGTATTTT.

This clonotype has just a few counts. The DNA for the CDR3 is TGTGCCAGCAGCTTAGAGCAGGGCCGACCGTATTTT. Protein: CASSLEQGRPYF. The chain recombines TRBV11-2 with TRBJ2-3; TRBD1 might be the D (5 bases). Trimming removed 0 bases from V and 14 bases from J, with 12 bases in between. CDR3 length: 12 residues. CDR1 is SGHAT and CDR2 is FQNNGV in the germline V gene.

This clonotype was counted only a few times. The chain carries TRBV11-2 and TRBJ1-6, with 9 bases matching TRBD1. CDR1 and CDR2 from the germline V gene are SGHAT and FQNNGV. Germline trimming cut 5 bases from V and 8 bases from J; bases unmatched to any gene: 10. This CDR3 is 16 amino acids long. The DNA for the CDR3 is TGTGCCAGCAGCCGCCAAACAGGGGGCCATCATTCACCCCTCCACTTT. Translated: CASSRQTGGHHSPLHF.

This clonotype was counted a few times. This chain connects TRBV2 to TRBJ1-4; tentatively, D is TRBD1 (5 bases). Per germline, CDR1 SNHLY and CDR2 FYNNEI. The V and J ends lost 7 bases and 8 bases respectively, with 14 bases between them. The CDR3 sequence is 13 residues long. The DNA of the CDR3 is TGTGCCAGCACCGGGACCGAACGGGAAAAACTGTTTTTT. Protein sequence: CASTGTEREKLFF.

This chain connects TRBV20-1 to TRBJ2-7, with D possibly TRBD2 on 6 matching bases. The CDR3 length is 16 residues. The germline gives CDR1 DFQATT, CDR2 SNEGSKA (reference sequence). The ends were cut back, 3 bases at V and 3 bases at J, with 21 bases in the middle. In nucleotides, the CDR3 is TGCAGTGCTAGCCCAAGGACTACTTTGATTAACTACGAGCAGTACTTC. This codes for CSASPRTTLINYEQYF.

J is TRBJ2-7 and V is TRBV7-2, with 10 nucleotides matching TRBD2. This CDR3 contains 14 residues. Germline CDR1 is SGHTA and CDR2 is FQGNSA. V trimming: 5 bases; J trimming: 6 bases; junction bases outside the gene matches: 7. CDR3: CASSALAGAVEQYF. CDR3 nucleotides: TGTGCCAGCAGCGCCCTAGCGGGAGCGGTCGAGCAGTACTTC.

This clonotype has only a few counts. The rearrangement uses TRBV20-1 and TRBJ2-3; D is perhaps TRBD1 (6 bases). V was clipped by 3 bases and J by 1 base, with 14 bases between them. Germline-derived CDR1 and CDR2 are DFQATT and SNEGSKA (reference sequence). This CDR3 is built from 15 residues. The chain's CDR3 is CSASADSPRTDTQYF. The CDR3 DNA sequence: TGCAGTGCTAGCGCGGACAGCCCCCGCACAGATACGCAGTATTTT.

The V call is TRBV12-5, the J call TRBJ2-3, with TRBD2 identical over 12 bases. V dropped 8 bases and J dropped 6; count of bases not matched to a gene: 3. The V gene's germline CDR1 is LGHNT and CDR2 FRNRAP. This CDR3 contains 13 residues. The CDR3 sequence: CASRLAGVDTQYF. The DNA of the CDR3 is TGTGCTAGTAGACTAGCGGGAGTCGATACGCAGTATTTT.

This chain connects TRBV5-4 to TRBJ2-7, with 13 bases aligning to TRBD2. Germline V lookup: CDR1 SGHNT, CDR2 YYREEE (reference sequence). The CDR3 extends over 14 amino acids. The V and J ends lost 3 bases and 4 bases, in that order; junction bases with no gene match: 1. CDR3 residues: CASSSGLAGYEQYF. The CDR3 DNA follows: TGTGCCAGCAGCTCGGGACTAGCGGGATACGAGCAGTACTTC.

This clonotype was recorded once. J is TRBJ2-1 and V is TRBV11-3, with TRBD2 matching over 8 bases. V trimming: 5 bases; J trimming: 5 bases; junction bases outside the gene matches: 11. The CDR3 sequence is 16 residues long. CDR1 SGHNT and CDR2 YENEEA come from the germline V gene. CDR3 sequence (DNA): TGTGCCAGCAGCCCCCCGGGACTAGGGGGAAACAATGAGCAGTTCTTC. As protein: CASSPPGLGGNNEQFF.

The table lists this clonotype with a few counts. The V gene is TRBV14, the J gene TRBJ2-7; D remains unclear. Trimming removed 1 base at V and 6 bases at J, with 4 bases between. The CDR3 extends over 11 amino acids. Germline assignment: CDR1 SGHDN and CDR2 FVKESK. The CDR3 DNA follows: TGTGCCAGCAGCCAAGGGCGCGAGCAGTACTTC. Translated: CASSQGREQYF.

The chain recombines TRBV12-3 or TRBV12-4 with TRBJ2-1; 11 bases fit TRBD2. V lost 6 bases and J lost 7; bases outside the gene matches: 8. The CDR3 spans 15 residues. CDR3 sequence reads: CASSPGTSGSNEQFF. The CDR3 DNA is TGTGCCAGCAGCCCAGGGACTAGCGGAAGTAATGAGCAGTTCTTC.

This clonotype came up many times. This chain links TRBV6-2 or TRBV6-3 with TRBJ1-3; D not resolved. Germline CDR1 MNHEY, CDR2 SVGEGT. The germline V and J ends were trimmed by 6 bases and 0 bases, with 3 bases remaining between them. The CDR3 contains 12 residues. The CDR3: CASRGSGNTIYF. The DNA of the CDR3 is TGTGCCAGCAGGGGCTCTGGAAACACCATATATTTT.

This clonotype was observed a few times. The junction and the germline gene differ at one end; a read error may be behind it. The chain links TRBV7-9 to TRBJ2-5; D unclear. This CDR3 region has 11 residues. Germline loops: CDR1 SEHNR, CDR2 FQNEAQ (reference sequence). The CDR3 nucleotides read TGTGCCAGCAGCTTAGCGGCTTTCCAGGACTTC. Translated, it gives CASSLAAFQDF. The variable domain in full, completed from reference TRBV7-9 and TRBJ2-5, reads DTGVSQNPRHKITKRGQNVTFRCDPISEHNRLYWYRQTLGQGPEFLTYFQNEAQLEKSRLLSDRFSAERPKGSFSTLEIQRTEQGDSAMYLCASSLAAFQDFGPGTRLLVL.

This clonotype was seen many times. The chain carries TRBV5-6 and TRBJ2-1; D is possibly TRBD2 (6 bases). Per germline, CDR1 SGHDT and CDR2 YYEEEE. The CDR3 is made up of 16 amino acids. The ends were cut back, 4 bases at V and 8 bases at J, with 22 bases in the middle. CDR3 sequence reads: CASSTIVTRVVDEQFF. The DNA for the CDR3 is TGTGCCAGCAGCACTATCGTGACTAGGGTAGTCGATGAGCAGTTCTTC.

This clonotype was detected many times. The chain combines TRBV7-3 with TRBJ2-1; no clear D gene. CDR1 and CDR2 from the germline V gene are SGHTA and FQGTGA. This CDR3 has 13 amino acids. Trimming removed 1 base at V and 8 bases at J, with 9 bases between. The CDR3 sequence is CASSLSAWDEQFF. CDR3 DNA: TGTGCCAGCAGCTTAAGTGCCTGGGATGAGCAGTTCTTC.

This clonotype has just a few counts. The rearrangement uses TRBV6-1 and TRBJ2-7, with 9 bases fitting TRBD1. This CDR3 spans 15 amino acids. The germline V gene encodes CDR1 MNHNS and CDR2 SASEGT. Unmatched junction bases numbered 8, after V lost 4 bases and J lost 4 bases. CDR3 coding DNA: TGTGCCAGCAGTGCCCCGGGACAGGGTCGTTACGAGCAGTACTTC. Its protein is CASSAPGQGRYEQYF.

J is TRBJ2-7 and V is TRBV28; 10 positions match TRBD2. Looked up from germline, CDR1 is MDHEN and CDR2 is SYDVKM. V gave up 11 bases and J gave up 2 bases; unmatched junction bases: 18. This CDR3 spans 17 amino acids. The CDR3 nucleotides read TGTGCCTGCAAGACACTGGGGGCTAGCGGGAGTCCCTACGAGCAGTACTTC. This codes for CACKTLGASGSPYEQYF.